A single sample is the source of the 6 T cell receptor beta chains below, sequenced in a study of blood T cell repertoires in COVID-19 (dated by TCRdb to 2018 to 2020). The library came from the immunoSEQ multiplex PCR assay. This immuneACCESS table, as held by TCRdb, lists in-frame sequences with V and J called but not all clones. Of the missing ones, under half trace to an unresolved V gene in checked studies; the others have no known cause. This sample gives around 250,000 clones in total; over 80% of them show up just once. Approximately 1.4% of the sample is in the top ten clones. Material for sequencing was peripheral blood. The receptor set was obtained from a woman aged 35 to 49 who had recovered from COVID-19.

The rearrangement joins TRBV5-1 to TRBJ1-5; 7 bases agree with TRBD1. J lost 11 bases, V lost 5 bases, and 16 bases had no gene match. This CDR3 is built from 15 residues. Germline CDR1 SGHRS, CDR2 YFSETQ. The CDR3 nucleotides are TGCGCCAGCAGACGGGGGACAGATATAGCAGGGGCCCAGCATTTT. This codes for CASRRGTDIAGAQHF.

The V call is TRBV7-9, the J call TRBJ1-2; 9 bases line up with TRBD1. CDR3 length equals 13 residues. CDR1 is SEHNR and CDR2 is FQNEAQ in the germline V gene (reference sequence). V gave up 4 bases and J gave up 7 bases; unmatched junction bases: 4. The DNA for the CDR3 is TGTGCCAGCAGCTCCCGGGACAGGGCTGGCTACACCTTC. Translating gives CASSSRDRAGYTF.

The chain has TRBV5-1 and TRBJ2-7, with D perhaps TRBD2 (5 bases). V gave up 4 bases and J gave up 1 base, with 15 bases separating them. Germline loops: CDR1 SGHRS, CDR2 YFSETQ. The CDR3 has 15 amino acids. Written as DNA, the CDR3 is TGCGCCAGCAGCCCCTTAGCGACCCTATCCTACGAGCAGTACTTC. It specifies CASSPLATLSYEQYF.

The rearrangement links TRBV14 to TRBJ2-2; the match to TRBD1 covers 8 bases. There are 17 residues in the CDR3. The V segment lost 0 bases and the J segment 7 bases; nucleotides outside the gene matches: 10. In germline, CDR1 is SGHDN, CDR2 FVKESK. DNA of the CDR3: TGTGCCAGCAGCCAAGAGAAGAGGACAGGGCGTAGCGGGGAGCTGTTTTTT. This codes for CASSQEKRTGRSGELFF.

The chain uses TRBV28 and TRBJ2-3; a possible D gene is TRBD2 (5 bases). The V and J ends lost 5 bases and 0 bases respectively, with 21 bases between them. Per germline, CDR1 MDHEN and CDR2 SYDVKM. The CDR3 covers 18 residues. The CDR3: CASSVSQDSVTSTDTQYF. The DNA for the CDR3 is TGTGCCAGCAGTGTCTCCCAGGATAGCGTGACTAGCACAGATACGCAGTATTTT.

The chain links TRBV27 to TRBJ2-5; tentative D call: TRBD1 (5 bases). Trimming left V 5 bases short and J 1 base short, with 11 bases between. The germline V gene has CDR1 MNHEY and CDR2 SMNVEV (reference sequence). This CDR3 has 14 residues. This chain's CDR3 is CASSDRWTQETQYF. In DNA form, the CDR3 reads TGTGCCAGCAGTGACAGATGGACCCAAGAGACCCAGTACTTC.